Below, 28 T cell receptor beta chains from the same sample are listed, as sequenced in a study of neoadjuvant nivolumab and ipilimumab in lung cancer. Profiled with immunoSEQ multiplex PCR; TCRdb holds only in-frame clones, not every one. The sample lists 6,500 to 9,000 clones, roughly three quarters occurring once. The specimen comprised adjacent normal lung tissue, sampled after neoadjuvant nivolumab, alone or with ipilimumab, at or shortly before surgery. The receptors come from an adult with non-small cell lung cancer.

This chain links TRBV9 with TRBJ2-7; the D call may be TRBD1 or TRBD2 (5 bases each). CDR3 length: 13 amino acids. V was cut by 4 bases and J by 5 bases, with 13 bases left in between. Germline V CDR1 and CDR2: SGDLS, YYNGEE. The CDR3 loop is CASSSGTANEQYF. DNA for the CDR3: TGTGCCAGCAGCTCCGGGACGGCTAACGAGCAGTACTTC.

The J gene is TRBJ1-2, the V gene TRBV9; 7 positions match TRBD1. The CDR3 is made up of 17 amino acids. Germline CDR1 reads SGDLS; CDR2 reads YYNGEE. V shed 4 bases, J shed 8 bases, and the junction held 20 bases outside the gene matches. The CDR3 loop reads CASSPEGWKGAKGGYTF. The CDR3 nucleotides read TGTGCCAGCAGCCCTGAAGGTTGGAAGGGGGCTAAGGGAGGCTACACCTTC.

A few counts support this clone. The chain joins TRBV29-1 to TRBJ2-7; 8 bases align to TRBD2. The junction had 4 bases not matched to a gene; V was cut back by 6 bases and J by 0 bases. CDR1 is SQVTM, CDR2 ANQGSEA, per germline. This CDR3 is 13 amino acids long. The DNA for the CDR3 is TGCAGCGTCTCCGGGACTAGCTCCTACGAGCAGTACTTC. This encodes CSVSGTSSYEQYF.

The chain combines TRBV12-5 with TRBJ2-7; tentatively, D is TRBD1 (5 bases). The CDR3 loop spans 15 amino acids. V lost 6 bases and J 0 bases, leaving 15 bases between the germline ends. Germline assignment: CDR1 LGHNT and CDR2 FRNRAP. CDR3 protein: CASGRPGHYSYEQYF. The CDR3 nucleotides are TGTGCTAGTGGCCGACCTGGACACTACTCCTACGAGCAGTACTTC.

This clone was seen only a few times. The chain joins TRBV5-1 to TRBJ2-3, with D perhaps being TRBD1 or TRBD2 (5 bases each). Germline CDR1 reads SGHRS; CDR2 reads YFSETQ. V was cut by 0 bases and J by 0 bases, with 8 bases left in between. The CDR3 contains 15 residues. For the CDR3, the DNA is TGCGCCAGCAGCTTGGTGGGGACGAGCACAGATACGCAGTATTTT. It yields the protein CASSLVGTSTDTQYF. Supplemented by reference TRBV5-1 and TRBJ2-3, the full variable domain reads KAGVTQTPRYLIKTRGQQVTLSCSPISGHRSVSWYQQTPGQGLQFLFEYFSETQRNKGNFPGRFSGRQFSNSRSEMNVSTLELGDSALYLCASSLVGTSTDTQYFGPGTRLTVL.

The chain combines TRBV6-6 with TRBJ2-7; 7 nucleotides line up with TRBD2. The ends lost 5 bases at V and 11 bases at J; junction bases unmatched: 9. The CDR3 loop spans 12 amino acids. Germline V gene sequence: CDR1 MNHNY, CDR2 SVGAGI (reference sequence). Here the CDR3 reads CASSQGAGNKYF. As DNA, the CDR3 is TGTGCCAGCAGTCAAGGAGCGGGAAACAAGTACTTC.

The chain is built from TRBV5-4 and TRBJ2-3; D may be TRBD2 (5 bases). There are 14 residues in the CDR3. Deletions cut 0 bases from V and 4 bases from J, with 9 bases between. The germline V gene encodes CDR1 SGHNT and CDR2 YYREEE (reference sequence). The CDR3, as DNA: TGTGCCAGCAGCTTGGGACTAACCCCAGATACGCAGTATTTT. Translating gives CASSLGLTPDTQYF.

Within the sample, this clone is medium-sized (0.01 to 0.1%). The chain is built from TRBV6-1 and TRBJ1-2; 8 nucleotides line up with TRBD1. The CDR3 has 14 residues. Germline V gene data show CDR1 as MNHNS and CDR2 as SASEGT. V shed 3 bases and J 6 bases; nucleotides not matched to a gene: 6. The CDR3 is CASSDRTGLDGYTF. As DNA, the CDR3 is TGTGCCAGCAGTGACCGGACAGGGCTGGATGGCTACACCTTC.

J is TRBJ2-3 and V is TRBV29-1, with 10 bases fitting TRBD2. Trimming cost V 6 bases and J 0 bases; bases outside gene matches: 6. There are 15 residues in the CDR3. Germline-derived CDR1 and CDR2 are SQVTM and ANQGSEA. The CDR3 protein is CSVLSSGGSTDTQYF. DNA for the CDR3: TGCAGCGTGCTGAGTAGCGGGGGGAGCACAGATACGCAGTATTTT.

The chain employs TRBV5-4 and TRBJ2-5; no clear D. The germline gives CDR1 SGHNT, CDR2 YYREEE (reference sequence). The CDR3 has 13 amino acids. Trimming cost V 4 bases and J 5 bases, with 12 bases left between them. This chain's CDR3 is CASSTLPSETQYF. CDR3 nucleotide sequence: TGTGCCAGCAGCACCCTCCCGTCGGAGACCCAGTACTTC.

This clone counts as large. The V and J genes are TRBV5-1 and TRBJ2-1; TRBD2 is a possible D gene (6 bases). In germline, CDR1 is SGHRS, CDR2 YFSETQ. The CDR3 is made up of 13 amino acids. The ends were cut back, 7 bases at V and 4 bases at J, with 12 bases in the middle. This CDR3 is CASRPGLYNEQFF. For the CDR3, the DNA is TGCGCCAGCCGGCCGGGACTTTACAATGAGCAGTTCTTC.

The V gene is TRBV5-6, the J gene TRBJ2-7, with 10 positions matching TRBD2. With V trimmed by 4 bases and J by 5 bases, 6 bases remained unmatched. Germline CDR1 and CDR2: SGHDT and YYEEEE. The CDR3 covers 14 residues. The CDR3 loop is CASSRWTSGDEQYF. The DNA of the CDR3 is TGTGCCAGCAGCCGTTGGACTAGCGGCGACGAGCAGTACTTC.

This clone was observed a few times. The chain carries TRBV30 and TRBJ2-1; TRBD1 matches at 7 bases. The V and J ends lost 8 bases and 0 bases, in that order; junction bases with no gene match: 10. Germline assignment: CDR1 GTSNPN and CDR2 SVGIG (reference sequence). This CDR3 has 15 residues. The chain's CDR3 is CAGNEGQSSYNEQFF. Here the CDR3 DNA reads TGTGCCGGCAACGAGGGACAGAGCTCCTACAATGAGCAGTTCTTC.

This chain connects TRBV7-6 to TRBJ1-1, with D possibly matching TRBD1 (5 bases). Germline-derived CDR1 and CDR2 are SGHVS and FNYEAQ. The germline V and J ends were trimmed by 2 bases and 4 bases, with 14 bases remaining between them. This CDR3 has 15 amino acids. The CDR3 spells CASSLWGEGSTEAFF. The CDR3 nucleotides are TGTGCCAGCAGCTTATGGGGGGAAGGGAGCACTGAAGCTTTCTTT.

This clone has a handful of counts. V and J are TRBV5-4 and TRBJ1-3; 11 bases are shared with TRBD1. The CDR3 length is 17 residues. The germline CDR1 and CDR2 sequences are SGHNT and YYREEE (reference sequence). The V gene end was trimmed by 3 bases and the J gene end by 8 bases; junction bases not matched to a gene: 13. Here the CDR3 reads CASSWQDPGQGGYTIYF. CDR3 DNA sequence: TGTGCCAGCAGCTGGCAAGACCCGGGACAGGGGGGATACACCATATATTTT.

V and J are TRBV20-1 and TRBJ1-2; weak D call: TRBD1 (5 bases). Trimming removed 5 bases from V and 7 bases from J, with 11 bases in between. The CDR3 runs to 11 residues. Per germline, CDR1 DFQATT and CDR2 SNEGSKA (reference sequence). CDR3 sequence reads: CSAGAGVGYTF. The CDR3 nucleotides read TGCAGTGCTGGGGCCGGGGTTGGCTACACCTTC.

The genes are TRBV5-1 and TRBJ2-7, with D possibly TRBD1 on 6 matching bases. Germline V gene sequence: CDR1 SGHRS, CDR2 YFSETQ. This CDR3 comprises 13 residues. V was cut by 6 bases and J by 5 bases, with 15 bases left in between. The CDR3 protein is CASNQGNRDEQYF. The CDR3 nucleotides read TGCGCCAGCAACCAGGGGAACAGGGACGAGCAGTACTTC.

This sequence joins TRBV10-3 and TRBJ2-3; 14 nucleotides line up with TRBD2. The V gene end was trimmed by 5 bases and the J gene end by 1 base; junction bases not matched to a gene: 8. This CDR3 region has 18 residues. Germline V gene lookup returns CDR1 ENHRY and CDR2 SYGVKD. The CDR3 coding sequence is TGTGCCATCAGTCCGACTAGCGGGGGGGCCCTGGGCACAGATACGCAGTATTTT. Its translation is CAISPTSGGALGTDTQYF.

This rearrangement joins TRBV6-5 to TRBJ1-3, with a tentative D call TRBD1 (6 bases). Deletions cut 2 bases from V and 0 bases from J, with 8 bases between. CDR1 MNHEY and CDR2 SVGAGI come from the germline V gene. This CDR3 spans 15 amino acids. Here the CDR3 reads CASSYGGSSGNTIYF. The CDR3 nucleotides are TGTGCCAGCAGTTACGGGGGCTCCTCTGGAAACACCATATATTTT.

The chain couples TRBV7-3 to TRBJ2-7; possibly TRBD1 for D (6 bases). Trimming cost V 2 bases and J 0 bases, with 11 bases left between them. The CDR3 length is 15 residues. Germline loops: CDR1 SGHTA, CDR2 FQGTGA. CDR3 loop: CASSLQGTSSYEQYF. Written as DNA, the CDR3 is TGTGCCAGCAGCTTACAGGGGACGAGCTCCTACGAGCAGTACTTC.

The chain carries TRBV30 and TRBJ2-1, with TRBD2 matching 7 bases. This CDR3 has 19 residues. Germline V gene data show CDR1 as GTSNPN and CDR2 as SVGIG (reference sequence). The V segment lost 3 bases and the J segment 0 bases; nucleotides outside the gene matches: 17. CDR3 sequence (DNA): TGTGCCTGGAGGAGAGGCGGGGGAACGCGACTACCCTCCTACAATGAGCAGTTCTTC. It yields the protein CAWRRGGGTRLPSYNEQFF.

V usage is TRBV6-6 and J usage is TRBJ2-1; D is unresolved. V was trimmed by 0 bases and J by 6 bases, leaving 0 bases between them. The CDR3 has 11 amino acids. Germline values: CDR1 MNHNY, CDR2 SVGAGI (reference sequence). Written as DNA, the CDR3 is TGTGCCAGCAGTTACTCCAATGAGCAGTTCTTC. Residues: CASSYSNEQFF.

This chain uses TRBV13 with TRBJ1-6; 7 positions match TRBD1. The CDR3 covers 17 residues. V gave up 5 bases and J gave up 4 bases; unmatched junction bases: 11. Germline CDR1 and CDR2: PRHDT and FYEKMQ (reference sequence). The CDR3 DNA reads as TGTGCCAGCAGCCCCCAGGGGGGGGCGGGATATAATTCACCCCTCCACTTT. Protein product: CASSPQGGAGYNSPLHF.

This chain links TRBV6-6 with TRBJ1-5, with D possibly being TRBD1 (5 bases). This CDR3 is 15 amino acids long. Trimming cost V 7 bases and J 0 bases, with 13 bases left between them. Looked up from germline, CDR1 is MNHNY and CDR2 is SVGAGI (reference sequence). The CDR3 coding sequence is TGTGCCAGCACCATAACAGGATATAGCAATCAGCCCCAGCATTTT. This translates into CASTITGYSNQPQHF.

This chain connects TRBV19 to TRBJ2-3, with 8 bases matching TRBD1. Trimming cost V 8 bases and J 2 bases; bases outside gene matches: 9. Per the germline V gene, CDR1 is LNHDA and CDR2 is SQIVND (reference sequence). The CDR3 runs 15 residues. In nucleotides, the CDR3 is TGTGCCAGTGAGAATGGACAGGGATTCACAGATACGCAGTATTTT. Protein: CASENGQGFTDTQYF. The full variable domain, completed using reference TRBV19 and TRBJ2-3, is DGGITQSPKYLFRKEGQNVTLSCEQNLNHDAMYWYRQDPGQGLRLIYYSQIVNDFQKGDIAEGYSVSREKKESFPLTVTSAQKNPTAFYLCASENGQGFTDTQYFGPGTRLTVL.

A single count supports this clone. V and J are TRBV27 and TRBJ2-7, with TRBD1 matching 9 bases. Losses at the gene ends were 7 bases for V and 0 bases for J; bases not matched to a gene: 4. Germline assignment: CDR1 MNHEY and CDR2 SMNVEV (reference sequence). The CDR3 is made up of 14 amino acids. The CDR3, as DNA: TGTGCCAGCACTGGGACAGGGAGCTCCTACGAGCAGTACTTC. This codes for CASTGTGSSYEQYF.

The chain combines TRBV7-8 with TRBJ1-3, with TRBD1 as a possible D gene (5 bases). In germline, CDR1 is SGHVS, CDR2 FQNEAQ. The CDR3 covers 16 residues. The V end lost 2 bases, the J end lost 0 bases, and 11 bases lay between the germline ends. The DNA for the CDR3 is TGTGCCAGCAGCTTATATGAGGGGAGCTCTGGAAACACCATATATTTT. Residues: CASSLYEGSSGNTIYF.

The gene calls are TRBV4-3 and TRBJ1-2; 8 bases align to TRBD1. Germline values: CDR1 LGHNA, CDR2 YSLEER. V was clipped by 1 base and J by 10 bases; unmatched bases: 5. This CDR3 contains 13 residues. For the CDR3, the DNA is TGCGCCAGCAGCCAAGTGGGGACAGGCCCCTACACCTTC. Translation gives CASSQVGTGPYTF.